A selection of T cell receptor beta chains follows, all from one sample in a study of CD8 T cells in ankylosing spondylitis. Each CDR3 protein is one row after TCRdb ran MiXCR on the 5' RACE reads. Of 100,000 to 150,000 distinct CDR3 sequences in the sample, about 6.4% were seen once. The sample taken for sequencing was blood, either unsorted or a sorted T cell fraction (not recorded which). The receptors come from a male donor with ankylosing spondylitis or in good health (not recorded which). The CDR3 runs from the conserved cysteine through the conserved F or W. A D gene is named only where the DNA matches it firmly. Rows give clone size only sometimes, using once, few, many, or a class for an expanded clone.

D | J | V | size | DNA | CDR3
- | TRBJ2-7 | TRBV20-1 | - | TGCAGTGCTAGACGACGGAGCTCCTACGAGCAGTACTTC | CSARRRSSYEQYF
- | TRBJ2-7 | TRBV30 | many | TGTGCCTGGAGGCTAAGGGGGACCTCCTACGAGCAGTACTTC | CAWRLRGTSYEQYF
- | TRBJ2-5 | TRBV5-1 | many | TGCGCCAGCAAGAAGTATGGTAGCCTTCAAGAGACCCAGTACTTC | CASKKYGSLQETQYF
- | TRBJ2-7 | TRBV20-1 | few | TGCAGTGCTGACGATCTTCGGGGCAGTGAGCAGTACTTC | CSADDLRGSEQYF
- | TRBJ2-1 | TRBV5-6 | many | TGTGCCAGCAGCTTGGGACAGCGACACGGGTTCTTC | CASSLGQRHGFF
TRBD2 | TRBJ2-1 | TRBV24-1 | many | TGTGCCACCAGTGATTTGGGGGAGGCTAGCGGGACCTATGAGCAGTTCTTC | CATSDLGEASGTYEQFF
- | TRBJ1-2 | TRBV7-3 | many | TGTGCCAGCAGCTTAAGGGGGGACAACTATGGCTACACCTTC | CASSLRGDNYGYTF
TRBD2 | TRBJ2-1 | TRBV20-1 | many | TGCAGTGGGGAACAAGCGGGAGGAAGGTTGTGGAATGAGCAGTTCTTC | CSGEQAGGRLWNEQFF
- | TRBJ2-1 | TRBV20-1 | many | TGCAGTGCTAGAGATTCGGCAGGACACTCCTACAATGAGCAGTTCTTC | CSARDSAGHSYNEQFF
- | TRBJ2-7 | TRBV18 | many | TGTGCCAGCTCCCCCGCAGATACCTACGAGCAGTACTTC | CASSPADTYEQYF
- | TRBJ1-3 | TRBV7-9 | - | TGTGCCAGCAGAGCCGGGGGCGGAAACACCATATATTTT | CASRAGGGNTIYF